This T cell receptor beta chain was identified during a study of CD8 T cells in Susac syndrome. Reverse transcription of roughly 0.5 to 1 ug RNA used random hexamers. Amplification of TCR beta CDR3 spanned 54 Vbeta and 13 Jbeta via immunoSEQ multiplex PCR. One entry per CDR3 protein, called by TCRdb with MiXCR from the immunoSEQ multiplex PCR reads. The sample has about 200,000 distinct CDR3 sequences; approximately 95% are singletons. The ends were cut back, 5 bases at V and 6 bases at J, with 10 bases in the middle. Germline V gene data show CDR1 as MDHEN and CDR2 as SYDVKM. The length of the CDR3 is 12 residues. Sequencing of TCR beta drew on CD8+ and CD4+ T cells from blood.

The genes are TRBV28 and TRBJ1-1; D remains ambiguous. The source material was CD4+ T cells from PBMCs. The clonotype was recovered from a human donor with multiple sclerosis. CDR3 residues: CASSPSVAEAFF. In nucleotides, the CDR3 is TGTGCCAGCAGTCCGAGTGTCGCTGAAGCTTTCTTT.